This T cell receptor (beta chain) came from a study of CD8 T cells in ankylosing spondylitis (dated by TCRdb to about 2017). Regarding the complete study: To find TCR variants linked to disease, the study profiled T cell receptor beta repertoires in ankylosing spondylitis patients and healthy donors. Peripheral blood was sampled, and synovial fluid was also collected from ankylosing spondylitis patients. The whole study cohort included about a hundred healthy donors and 25 or so ankylosing spondylitis patients. The paper's findings and limits, for the study overall: Blood from ankylosing spondylitis patients appeared to be characterized by a TCR beta motif made up of eight highly homologous amino acid variants. In peripheral blood, the disease-linked clones were found at relatively low frequencies and had a CD8+ phenotype. According to the report, matched synovial fluid samples from ankylosing spondylitis patients were significantly enriched for the disease-linked clones. Some of the motif variants had been reported before in the synovial fluid and blood of reactive arthritis patients, a finding that suggests common disease-initiation mechanisms.

Sequences DFQATT (CDR1) and SNEGSKA (CDR2) are obtained from the germline V gene (reference sequence). Taken from cysteine to phenylalanine, the CDR3 has 15 residues. Of all the DNA, just the CDR3 is kept, 45 bases in frame from base 1. The run used an Illumina HiSeq 2500. Quantitative 5'-RACE with molecular barcodes was the method used to prepare the TCR beta libraries. The published analysis was carried out like this. To identify disease-linked TCR variants, a new computational method was used, one built on a probabilistic model of VDJ rearrangement. The public reads were reanalyzed by TCRdb: fastp trimming at Q25, MiXCR alignment, in-frame beta chains only. Each entry merges the rows of one CDR3 protein and shows their most common DNA and genes. TCRdb's processing, not the study's, gives the V and J calls here. This sample has roughly 90,000 distinct CDR3 sequences in its table, and about 8.5% of those were observed once. The ten largest make up about a tenth of the sample.

Notes on this clonotype: This clone's antigen is unknown. A read error is possible here, since a much larger clone lies one base away.

This receptor was obtained from a male donor with ankylosing spondylitis or in good health (not recorded which). Sequencing used blood, either unsorted or a sorted T cell fraction (not recorded which). The receptor chain draws on TRBV20-1 and TRBJ2-1; the D gene lacks a confident call. The CDR3 sequence is CCASQSRDSYNEQFF. The nucleotide sequence is TGCTGTGCTAGTCAGTCGCGCGACTCCTACAATGAGCAGTTCTTC.